The 23 T cell receptor beta chains listed next were all sequenced from one sample in a study of blood T cell repertoires in COVID-19 (TCRdb year 2020). Libraries were constructed by the immunoSEQ multiplex PCR assay. TCRdb re-hosts the immuneACCESS table, in-frame sequences only. Its copies lack some clones; in the studies checked, an unresolved V gene accounts for under half of them, and the cause for the rest is not known. This sample lists some 240,000 clones; roughly 88% were detected once. Of the sample, about 1.5% is held by the ten largest clones. The specimen sequenced was peripheral blood. The receptors were gathered from a woman between 40 and 50 years old who had recovered from COVID-19.

The chain carries TRBV7-9 and TRBJ2-3, with D possibly TRBD1 on 6 matching bases. Germline values: CDR1 SEHNR, CDR2 FQNEAQ (reference sequence). V lost 2 bases and J 1 base, leaving 16 bases between the germline ends. The CDR3 sequence is 17 residues long. In nucleotides, the CDR3 is TGTGCCAGCAGCTTACGGGACATCTTAGGGGGCACAGATACGCAGTATTTT. Amino acid sequence: CASSLRDILGGTDTQYF.

The CDR3 spells CASSKVRGSEQYF. Written as DNA, the CDR3 is TGTGCCAGCAGCAAAGTTAGAGGGTCCGAGCAGTACTTC. The rearrangement joins TRBV21-1 to TRBJ2-7; TRBD2 is taken as the D call from the table, unchecked against the DNA. TRBV21-1 is a pseudogene locus. This CDR3 is 13 amino acids long.

The chain employs TRBV18 and TRBJ2-5; tentative D call: TRBD1 (5 bases). The CDR3 extends over 17 amino acids. V was cut by 1 base and J by 4 bases, with 19 bases left in between. Germline-derived CDR1 and CDR2 are KGHSH and LQKENI. The CDR3 DNA follows: TGTGCCAGCTCACCACTGGCAGGACACACTTCCATAGAGACCCAGTACTTC. Amino acid sequence: CASSPLAGHTSIETQYF.

This chain joins TRBV28 and TRBJ1-6, with a tentative D call TRBD1 (6 bases). The V end lost 3 bases, the J end lost 0 bases, and 9 bases lay between the germline ends. The germline V gene has CDR1 MDHEN and CDR2 SYDVKM. This CDR3 contains 16 residues. CDR3 in DNA: TGTGCCAGCAGTTTCAGGGACAACTCCTATAATTCACCCCTCCACTTT. Its protein is CASSFRDNSYNSPLHF.

This chain joins TRBV10-3 and TRBJ2-1; 12 bases are shared with TRBD2. V was clipped by 11 bases and J by 5 bases; unmatched bases: 10. Germline V gives CDR1 ENHRY, CDR2 SYGVKD. The CDR3 spans 15 residues. The CDR3 region is CASRTSGARDNEQFF. The CDR3 DNA reads TGTGCCTCCAGGACTAGCGGGGCTAGGGACAATGAGCAGTTCTTC.

The chain joins TRBV2 to TRBJ2-1, with 10 bases identical to TRBD1. Trimming took 6 bases from V and 8 from J; bases not matched to a gene: 10. Germline V gives CDR1 SNHLY, CDR2 FYNNEI. The CDR3 contains 15 residues. The CDR3, as DNA: TGTGCCAGCAGCATCCGGGACAGGGGCTTAGATGAGCAGTTCTTC. Protein sequence: CASSIRDRGLDEQFF.

V gene TRBV28 combines with J gene TRBJ1-2; 7 bases fit TRBD1. The J segment lost 8 bases and the V segment lost 5 bases, leaving 8 bases of the junction unmatched. The CDR3 loop spans 13 amino acids. From germline, CDR1 is MDHEN and CDR2 SYDVKM. In nucleotides, the CDR3 is TGTGCCAGCAGTCCCCCCGACAGGGTCGGCTACACCTTC. Its protein product is CASSPPDRVGYTF.

This clone was counted once. The V and J genes are TRBV20-1 and TRBJ2-1; 8 bases match TRBD2. After removal of 6 bases from V and 15 bases from J, the junction contained 7 bases not matched to a gene. The CDR3 is 10 residues long. Germline V gene lookup returns CDR1 DFQATT and CDR2 SNEGSKA (reference sequence). CDR3 sequence: CSAGLDVRFF. For the CDR3, the DNA is TGCAGTGCGGGACTAGATGTCCGGTTCTTC.

This sequence joins TRBV18 and TRBJ2-6; the D gene is possibly TRBD1 (6 bases). The CDR3 spans 15 residues. V was cut by 6 bases and J by 2 bases, with 11 bases left in between. Germline V lookup: CDR1 KGHSH, CDR2 LQKENI. CDR3 residues: CASSPGQTGANVLTF. The CDR3 nucleotides are TGTGCCAGCTCTCCCGGACAGACTGGGGCCAACGTCCTGACTTTC.

The gene calls are TRBV3-1 (or the pseudogene TRBV3-2) and TRBJ2-5, with D possibly being TRBD2 (6 bases). Looked up from germline, CDR1 is LGHDT and CDR2 is YNNKEL (reference sequence). The V gene lost 0 bases and the J gene lost 4 bases, with 15 bases spanning the gap. The length of the CDR3 is 16 residues. The CDR3 reads CASSQDPPSASETQYF. CDR3 DNA sequence: TGTGCCAGCAGCCAAGACCCACCTAGCGCCTCAGAGACCCAGTACTTC.

V usage is TRBV5-1 and J usage is TRBJ2-5; 8 bases match TRBD1. CDR1 is SGHRS, CDR2 YFSETQ, per germline. The length of the CDR3 is 14 residues. V shed 4 bases, J shed 3 bases, and the junction held 5 bases outside the gene matches. CDR3 in amino acids: CASSDGQGKETQYF. The CDR3 nucleotides are TGCGCCAGCAGCGATGGACAGGGTAAAGAGACCCAGTACTTC. The full variable domain, in which reference TRBV5-1 and TRBJ2-5 provide the parts outside the CDR3, is KAGVTQTPRYLIKTRGQQVTLSCSPISGHRSVSWYQQTPGQGLQFLFEYFSETQRNKGNFPGRFSGRQFSNSRSEMNVSTLELGDSALYLCASSDGQGKETQYFGPGTRLLVL.

This chain connects TRBV24-1 to TRBJ2-1, with D hard to call. The V gene lost 9 bases and the J gene lost 7 bases, with 3 bases spanning the gap. Germline CDR1 KGHDR, CDR2 SFDVKD. CDR3 length: 9 amino acids. CDR3 nucleotide sequence: TGTGCCACCCCGAATGAGCAGTTCTTC. It codes for CATPNEQFF.

J is TRBJ2-1 and V is TRBV2, with TRBD1 matching over 7 bases. J was trimmed by 5 bases and V by 8 bases; bases with no gene match: 9. This CDR3 spans 14 amino acids. The germline V gene has CDR1 SNHLY and CDR2 FYNNEI. CDR3 sequence reads: CASFFRDRNNEQFF. The CDR3 DNA follows: TGTGCCAGCTTTTTCCGGGACAGAAACAATGAGCAGTTCTTC. The whole variable domain, filled in from reference TRBV2 and TRBJ2-1, reads EPEVTQTPSHQVTQMGQEVILRCVPISNHLYFYWYRQILGQKVEFLVSFYNNEISEKSEIFDDQFSVERPDGSNFTLKIRSTKLEDSAMYFCASFFRDRNNEQFFGPGTRLTVL.

This clone has just one count. This chain joins TRBV30 and TRBJ1-1; D is uncertain. Deletions cut 4 bases from V and 6 bases from J, with 15 bases between. CDR1 is GTSNPN, CDR2 SVGIG, per germline (reference sequence). This CDR3 is 13 amino acids long. The CDR3 is CAWKRLSDPEAFF. CDR3 in DNA: TGTGCCTGGAAGCGTCTTAGTGACCCTGAAGCTTTCTTT. The full variable domain, rest sourced from reference TRBV30 and TRBJ1-1, is SQTIHQWPATLVQPVGSPLSLECTVEGTSNPNLYWYRQAAGRGLQLLFYSVGIGQISSEVPQNLSASRPQDRQFILSSKKLLLSDSGFYLCAWKRLSDPEAFFGQGTRLTVV.

Note on this clone: One end of the junction fails to match germline, which may point to a read error. The chain uses TRBV7-7 and TRBJ2-5, with 9 bases that match TRBD1. CDR3 size: 14 residues. CDR1 is SSHAT, CDR2 FNYEAQ, per germline (reference sequence). The CDR3 region has the DNA TGTGCTAGCAGCTTCGGGACAGGGATTGAGACCCAGTACTTC. Residues: CASSFGTGIETQYF.

The V call is TRBV7-8, the J call TRBJ2-7; D is unclear. Germline V gene data show CDR1 as SGHVS and CDR2 as FQNEAQ. The CDR3 extends over 13 amino acids. V was pared by 1 base and J by 6 bases, with 10 bases between. This chain's CDR3 is CASSLDTLGEQYF. CDR3 in DNA: TGTGCCAGCAGCTTAGACACCCTAGGCGAGCAGTACTTC. Full variable domain (missing parts from reference TRBV7-8 and TRBJ2-7): GAGVSQSPRYKVAKRGQDVALRCDPISGHVSLFWYQQALGQGPEFLTYFQNEAQLDKSGLPSDRFFAERPEGSVSTLKIQRTQQEDSAVYLCASSLDTLGEQYFGPGTRLTVT.

J is TRBJ1-6 and V is TRBV30; TRBD1 matches 10 bases. CDR3 size: 15 residues. CDR1 is GTSNPN, CDR2 SVGIG, per germline (reference sequence). V was pared by 5 bases and J by 7 bases, with 8 bases of the junction left unmatched. CDR3 bases: TGTGCCTGGGGCCTCCGGGGACAGGGGAATTCACCCCTCCACTTT. This encodes CAWGLRGQGNSPLHF.

The CDR3 sequence is CASSYPRGRDDTEAFF. The CDR3 DNA reads TGTGCCAGCAGTTACCCTAGGGGAAGGGATGACACTGAAGCTTTCTTT. The gene calls are TRBV6-6 and TRBJ1-1; a possible D gene is TRBD1 (5 bases). The CDR3 has 16 amino acids. The germline V and J ends were trimmed by 2 bases and 3 bases, with 16 bases remaining between them. Germline V gives CDR1 MNHNY, CDR2 SVGAGI (reference sequence).

The V and J genes are TRBV28 and TRBJ2-1; 7 bases align to TRBD2. The ends lost 6 bases at V and 3 bases at J; junction bases unmatched: 2. The CDR3 runs to 13 residues. Germline CDR1 MDHEN, CDR2 SYDVKM. This CDR3 reads CASRSGGYNEQFF. Here the CDR3 DNA reads TGTGCCAGCAGGTCGGGGGGCTACAATGAGCAGTTCTTC.

This chain uses TRBV11-1 with TRBJ2-1, with 12 nucleotides matching TRBD2. Looked up from germline, CDR1 is SGHAT and CDR2 is FQDESV (reference sequence). The trim removed 7 bases at V and 4 bases at J, leaving 5 bases unmatched. CDR3 size: 15 residues. The chain's CDR3 is CASTLGLAGYNEQFF. The CDR3, as DNA: TGTGCCAGCACCCTAGGACTAGCGGGATACAATGAGCAGTTCTTC.

This clone has only one observation. This chain joins TRBV11-2 and TRBJ2-4; TRBD2 is a possible D gene (5 bases). The V and J ends lost 1 base and 3 bases respectively, with 22 bases between them. Germline V lookup: CDR1 SGHAT, CDR2 FQNNGV. The CDR3 spans 19 residues. CDR3 in amino acids: CASSLVFRAGNGFKNIQYF. CDR3 DNA sequence: TGTGCCAGCAGCTTAGTCTTTAGGGCCGGGAATGGCTTCAAAAACATTCAGTACTTC. The whole variable domain, filled in from reference TRBV11-2 and TRBJ2-4, reads EAGVAQSPRYKIIEKRQSVAFWCNPISGHATLYWYQQILGQGPKLLIQFQNNGVVDDSQLPKDRFSAERLKGVDSTLKIQPAKLEDSAVYLCASSLVFRAGNGFKNIQYFGAGTRLSVL.

The V and J genes are TRBV6-6 and TRBJ1-4; TRBD1 agrees at 7 bases. CDR1 is MNHNY, CDR2 SVGAGI, per germline (reference sequence). With 8 bases clipped from V and 5 bases from J, the junction kept 5 bases outside the gene matches. The CDR3 extends over 13 amino acids. The CDR3 protein is CASSRDRNEKLFF. CDR3 nucleotide sequence: TGTGCCAGCTCTCGGGACAGAAATGAAAAACTGTTTTTT.

This chain connects TRBV9 to TRBJ1-2; D is perhaps TRBD1 (6 bases). CDR3 size: 17 residues. Trimming pared 3 bases from V and 1 base from J, leaving 19 bases between. Germline-derived CDR1 and CDR2 are SGDLS and YYNGEE. The CDR3 DNA is TGTGCCAGCAGCGCGTATAGTACAGGGCCAATTAACTATGGCTACACCTTC. Protein: CASSAYSTGPINYGYTF.